The clone carrying this T cell receptor (beta chain) was detected only once. Trimming stripped 0 bases from V and 0 bases from J, with 8 bases between. The CDR3 has 15 amino acids. Looked up from germline, CDR1 is MNHEY and CDR2 is SVGAGI. The sample is drawn from a study of blood T cell repertoires in COVID-19. Study at large: There were acute and convalescent COVID-19 samples, and they came from the United States, Italy and Spain.

The authors' processing: Reference gene primer amplification yielded estimated nucleated cell counts. Produced via immunoSEQ multiplex PCR; TCRdb's table is partial and in-frame only. V and J calls and clone size follow that table, whereas D and trimming were derived from the DNA. Here the sample spans 150,000 to 200,000 clones, approximately 80% being singletons. The V and J genes are TRBV6-5 and TRBJ1-1, with D uncertain. The sequenced material came from peripheral blood. This receptor was taken from a woman aged 40 to 50 with COVID-19, enrolled during active disease. CDR3 residues: CASSYSFGVNTEAFF. CDR3 DNA sequence: TGTGCCAGCAGTTACTCTTTTGGAGTGAACACTGAAGCTTTCTTT.